Listed here is a single T cell receptor (beta chain). Its antigen is undetermined. This sample was taken from a study of CD8+ T cells in alopecia areata. In the study overall: Administration of oral tofacitinib to treated patients was at 5 to 10 mg twice daily. The drug, tofacitinib, lasted 6 to 18 months, followed by 6 months off drug.

Treatment defined: oral pan-JAK inhibitor, 5-10 mg twice daily. Once RNA had been extracted, it was reverse transcribed into cDNA to act as the sequencing template. Sequencing was performed with immunoSEQ multiplex PCR; in TCRdb, only in-frame clones are kept and a portion is missing. The table has over 150,000 clones, about 60% seen once. Study outcomes and limitations: In scalp and blood during tofacitinib, many expanded lesional clones persisted.

This material consisted of CD8+ T cells sorted from blood, taken at week 24, from a patient treated with tofacitinib. This receptor was taken from a human donor with alopecia areata.

The CDR3 here is CASSQGDYGYTF. The DNA for the CDR3 is TGCGCCAGCAGCCAAGGAGACTATGGCTACACCTTC. The rearrangement uses TRBV4-1 and TRBJ1-2, with unresolved D. The germline V and J ends were trimmed by 1 base and 3 bases, with 3 bases remaining between them. There are 12 residues in the CDR3. Germline V gene lookup returns CDR1 MGHRA and CDR2 YSYEKL.